This T cell receptor (beta chain) was documented in a study of regulatory T cells in long-lasting Graves disease. About the research overall: Antithyroid drugs had been taken by newly diagnosed Graves' patients for under 3 months.

Findings of the study overall: Less diverse TCR repertoires were seen in persistent Graves' patients than in newly diagnosed ones. Only peripheral blood was studied, not thyroid tissue.

This clonotype was detected ten times or more. The antigen is undetermined. This sample's time point: newly diagnosed GD, antithyroid drugs for less than 3 months. PBMC RNA was the source of the TCR library. To make TCR beta libraries, researchers used iRepertoire HTBI primers and Arm-PCR of CDR3 regions. MiXCR, run by TCRdb on the multiplex PCR reads, gives a single entry per CDR3 protein. Of some 600,000 distinct CDR3 sequences detected, 15% to 20% appear once; the ten largest clones hold around 13%. Another study also made use of these data, one on T cells in Graves' hyperthyroidism and ophthalmopathy. That investigation notes: When the TCR CDR3 underwent first-round RT-PCR, the HTBI primer set was used.

Material: peripheral blood mononuclear cells (PBMCs), obtained at new diagnosis, from a patient treated with antithyroid drugs. This clonotype was obtained from a man aged 18 to 29 with Graves disease.

CDR3 protein: CASSEGQSMKPQHF. The CDR3 nucleotides are TGTGCCAGCAGTGAGGGACAGAGTATGAAGCCCCAGCATTTT. The genes are TRBV2 and TRBJ1-5, with 7 bases lining up with TRBD1. Germline CDR1 SNHLY, CDR2 FYNNEI. This CDR3 contains 14 residues. Trimming removed 3 bases from V and 8 bases from J; junction bases left unmatched: 7.